This T cell receptor beta chain originates from a study of CD8+ T cells in alopecia areata (dated by TCRdb to between 2018 and 2020). About the investigation overall: The treated patients, all with moderate-to-severe alopecia areata, were enrolled in an open-label pilot trial of oral tofacitinib given at 5 to 10 mg twice daily. The RNA source kit depended on sample type: the PAXgene miRNA kit for fixed scalp, the miRNeasy kit for PBMCs, and the RNeasy kit for mouse skin. Scalp clonality was compared across normal scalp (n=4), patchy alopecia areata scalp (n=8), and alopecia totalis/universalis scalp (n=8). Patients on tofacitinib were biopsied at baseline and after 4 and 24 weeks of treatment, and several of the patients also had a later scalp biopsy. Patients received tofacitinib for 6 to 18 months and were then followed off drug for 6 months to check for delayed response and recurrence. TCRbeta CDR3 regions were amplified by immunoSEQ multiplex PCR with 35 Vbeta forward and 13 Jbeta reverse primers. On the human side, TCRbeta sequencing was run on scalp tissue and on sorted CD4+ and CD8+ peripheral blood T cells from healthy controls and from alopecia areata patients with either patchy or totalis/universalis disease. In both human patients and the C3H/HeJ mouse model, the study applied high-throughput TCRbeta sequencing to look at T cell clonal expansion in alopecia areata.

V is pruned by 5 bases and J by 2 bases, leaving 6 bases of the junction without a gene match. In the germline V gene, CDR1 corresponds to SNHLY and CDR2 to FYNNEI. Including the terminal cysteine and phenylalanine, the CDR3 comprises 15 residues. Only the CDR3 DNA is retained, 45 bases long and in frame from the first base. Lesional scalp punch biopsies and peripheral blood were obtained from alopecia areata patients. PBMCs were isolated by density centrifugation and stained for CD3, CD4 and CD8, and CD4+ and CD8+ T cells were sorted on a FACSAria. This clone has just a few counts. Its antigen has not been determined. No base-level quality is on record; no much larger clone is a single base apart. Study-level results and caveats: Compared with mice, TCR sequences shared between patients were less clear, possibly partly because of HLA diversity across the patient population. Compared with normal scalp, lesional scalp had higher clonality and more expanded CD8+ clones, particularly in alopecia totalis/universalis, a pattern that suggests antigenic drive. Unlike mouse skin, which is dominated by gammadelta T cells, normal human skin has resident alphabeta T cells that are also sequenced, and this complicates analysis of the scalp TCR repertoire.

The library was generated by the immunoSEQ multiplex PCR assay. To provide template for TCR sequencing, every sample had RNA extracted and reverse transcribed into cDNA. SuperScript III was used to make first-strand cDNA, primed with a 2:1 mix of oligo-dT and random hexamers. Amplification bias was assessed with a synthetic immune receptor repertoire, and residual bias was removed computationally. Per the source publication's procedure: After raw reads were preprocessed to remove errors, the CDR3 was defined following IMGT conventions as running from the conserved cysteine to phenylalanine. Clonality was computed as 1 minus the Shannon entropy, with the entropy normalized by log2 of the number of productive unique TCRs. Scalp TCRbeta sequences were cross-referenced with sorted blood CD4 and CD8 repertoires so that the CD4 or CD8 identity of scalp clones could be inferred. TCRdb limited this immuneACCESS table to in-frame rearrangements with V and J called. A share of clones is missing; checked studies link under half to unresolved V genes, and the rest is unexplained. V and J calls and clone size follow that table, whereas D and trimming were derived from the DNA. For this sample the table gives 110,000 or so clones, of which around two fifths were detected only once. The ten largest make up approximately 3.3% of the sample.

The clonotype comes from a human donor with alopecia areata. In this chain, TRBV2 is recombined with TRBJ2-1, and TRBD1 aligns with 7 junction nucleotides. Sequencing was carried out using CD4+ T cells sorted from blood. The DNA sequence is TGTGCCAGCAGTAGGACAGGTCGGACCTACAATGAGCAGTTCTTC. Its translation reads: CASSRTGRTYNEQFF.